This TCR beta chain was found in a study of OX40 agonist ivuxolimab in advanced cancers. Study background: Hepatocellular carcinoma, melanoma, renal cell or head and neck cancer affected the dose-escalation patients. Partial response was recorded in three patients: one hepatocellular carcinoma and two cutaneous melanoma cases. Overall study findings and caveats: On average, a greater number of expanded clones characterised CD8+ T cells relative to CD4+.

Assay: immunoSEQ multiplex PCR; the TCRdb copy retains only in-frame clones and omits some. The sample yields 60,000 to 90,000 clones, 80% to 90% seen once. Germline CDR1 SGHNT, CDR2 YENEEA. After removal of 5 bases from V and 3 bases from J, the junction contained 6 bases not matched to a gene. This CDR3 has 14 amino acids. About this clone: The antigen is unknown.

The origin of this receptor is an adult with an advanced solid tumor such as melanoma, head and neck, liver or kidney cancer. This material consisted of CD4+ or CD8+ T cells sorted from blood, taken in a trial of the OX40 agonist ivuxolimab. J is TRBJ2-7 and V is TRBV11-3; 8 bases map to TRBD2. The CDR3 protein is CASSPAAGGYEQYF. CDR3 in DNA: TGTGCCAGCAGCCCTGCGGCGGGAGGCTACGAGCAGTACTTC. Together with reference TRBV11-3 and TRBJ2-7, the CDR3 gives the full variable domain: EAGVVQSPRYKIIEKKQPVAFWCNPISGHNTLYWYLQNLGQGPELLIRYENEEAVDDSQLPKDRFSAERLKGVDSTLKIQPAELGDSAVYLCASSPAAGGYEQYFGPGTRLTVT.